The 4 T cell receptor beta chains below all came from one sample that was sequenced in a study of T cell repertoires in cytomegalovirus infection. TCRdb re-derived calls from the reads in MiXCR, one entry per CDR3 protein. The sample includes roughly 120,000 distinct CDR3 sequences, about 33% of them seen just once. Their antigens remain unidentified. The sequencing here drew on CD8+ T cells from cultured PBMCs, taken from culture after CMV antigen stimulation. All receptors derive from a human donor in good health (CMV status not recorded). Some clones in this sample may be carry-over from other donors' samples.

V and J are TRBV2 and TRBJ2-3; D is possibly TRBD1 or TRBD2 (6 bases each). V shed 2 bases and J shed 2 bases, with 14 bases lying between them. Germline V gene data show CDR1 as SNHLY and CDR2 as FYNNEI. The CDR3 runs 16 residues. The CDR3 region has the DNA TGTGCCAGCAGTGAACTTCAGGGGAGGAACACAGATACGCAGTATTTT. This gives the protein CASSELQGRNTDTQYF. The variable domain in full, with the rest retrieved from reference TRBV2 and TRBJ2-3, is EPEVTQTPSHQVTQMGQEVILRCVPISNHLYFYWYRQILGQKVEFLVSFYNNEISEKSEIFDDQFSVERPDGSNFTLKIRSTKLEDSAMYFCASSELQGRNTDTQYFGPGTRLTVL.

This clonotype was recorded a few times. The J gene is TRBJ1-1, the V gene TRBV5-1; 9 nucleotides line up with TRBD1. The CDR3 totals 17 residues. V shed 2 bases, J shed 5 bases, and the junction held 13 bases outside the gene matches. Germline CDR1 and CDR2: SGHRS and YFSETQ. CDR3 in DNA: TGCGCCAGCAGCTTCGACAACAGGGGGCGGATGGGGACTGAAGCTTTCTTT. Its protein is CASSFDNRGRMGTEAFF. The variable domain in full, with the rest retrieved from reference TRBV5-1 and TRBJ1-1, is KAGVTQTPRYLIKTRGQQVTLSCSPISGHRSVSWYQQTPGQGLQFLFEYFSETQRNKGNFPGRFSGRQFSNSRSEMNVSTLELGDSALYLCASSFDNRGRMGTEAFFGQGTRLTVV.

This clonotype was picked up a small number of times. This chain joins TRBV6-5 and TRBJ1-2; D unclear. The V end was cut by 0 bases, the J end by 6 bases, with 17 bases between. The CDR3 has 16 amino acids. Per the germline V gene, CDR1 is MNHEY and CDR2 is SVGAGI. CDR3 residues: CASSYSIWVGTDGYTF. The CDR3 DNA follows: TGTGCCAGCAGTTACTCGATCTGGGTAGGAACTGATGGCTACACCTTC.

CDR3 DNA: TGTGCCAGCAGCTTCTCTAGGGGACTAGTCAGCGATGAGCAGTTCTTC. Its translation is CASSFSRGLVSDEQFF. V gene TRBV11-1 combines with J gene TRBJ2-1, with 8 bases lining up with TRBD2. Germline V gene lookup returns CDR1 SGHAT and CDR2 FQDESV (reference sequence). Trimming removed 3 bases from V and 8 bases from J; junction bases left unmatched: 12. The CDR3 length is 16 residues.